What follows are 15 T cell receptor beta chains derived from one specimen sequenced in a study of regulatory T cells in long-lasting Graves disease. Arm-PCR of CDR3 regions with iRepertoire HTBI primers generated TCR beta libraries. TCRdb analysed the multiplex PCR reads with MiXCR anew, one entry per CDR3 protein. The table records some 410,000 distinct CDR3 sequences, 15% to 20% of them present only once. Time point meaning: newly diagnosed GD, antithyroid drugs for less than 3 months. Isolated PBMC RNA provided the starting material for the TCR library. These data were also filed under a second study, of T cells in Graves' hyperthyroidism and ophthalmopathy.

This material consisted of peripheral blood mononuclear cells (PBMCs), taken at new diagnosis, from a patient treated with antithyroid drugs. The receptors stem from a woman aged 25-40 years with Graves disease.

This clonotype was observed a few times. V and J are TRBV28 and TRBJ1-2; D is unresolved. V was pared by 7 bases and J by 6 bases, with 9 bases between. The CDR3 has 11 amino acids. Germline CDR1 MDHEN, CDR2 SYDVKM. The DNA for the CDR3 is TGTGCCAGCAAGAGGATAGATGGCTACACCTTC. Encoded protein: CASKRIDGYTF.

At least ten counts were recorded for this clonotype. This chain uses TRBV11-3 with TRBJ2-7; 7 positions agree with TRBD1. CDR1 and CDR2 (germline): SGHNT, YENEEA. The CDR3 covers 13 residues. Trimming at V came to 5 bases and at J to 3 bases, leaving 4 bases not matched to a gene. The CDR3 reads CASSRSGGYEQYF. The CDR3 DNA reads TGTGCCAGCAGCCGATCAGGGGGCTACGAGCAGTACTTC.

This clonotype has at least ten counts. The V gene is TRBV12-3 or TRBV12-4, the J gene TRBJ2-7; 7 nucleotides align to TRBD2. J was trimmed by 0 bases and V by 5 bases; bases with no gene match: 10. The length of the CDR3 is 16 residues. The CDR3 sequence: CASSPLSGGRSYEQYF. DNA for the CDR3: TGTGCCAGCAGTCCGCTCTCGGGAGGCCGCTCCTACGAGCAGTACTTC.

This clonotype was found many times. CDR3 in DNA: TGTGCCAGCAACTCTGAGACTAAGCAGTTCTTC. It is translated as CASNSETKQFF. The V gene is TRBV2, the J gene TRBJ2-1; D is possibly TRBD2 (5 bases). The length of the CDR3 is 11 residues. Trimming took off 7 bases at V and 11 bases at J, with 12 bases between the two ends. Germline V gives CDR1 SNHLY, CDR2 FYNNEI.

This chain links TRBV11-2 with TRBJ2-7; no firm D call. Germline V CDR1 and CDR2: SGHAT, FQNNGV. This CDR3 comprises 13 residues. Trimming cost V 1 base and J 7 bases, with 11 bases left between them. The CDR3 coding sequence is TGTGCCAGCAGCTTAGCGCCCAGAGTAGAGCAGTACTTC. Protein: CASSLAPRVEQYF.

This clonotype has ten or more counts. The chain couples TRBV7-2 to TRBJ2-1; 7 bases match TRBD2. This CDR3 is 13 amino acids long. V gave up 6 bases and J gave up 9 bases; unmatched junction bases: 8. CDR1 SGHTA and CDR2 FQGNSA come from the germline V gene. In DNA, the CDR3 is TGTGCCAGCAGGTCGTTGGCGGGAGTTGAGCAGTTCTTC. Encoded protein: CASRSLAGVEQFF.

In its sample, this clonotype was seen many times. J is TRBJ2-5 and V is TRBV5-1; 9 bases map to TRBD2. Germline V lookup: CDR1 SGHRS, CDR2 YFSETQ. The trim removed 1 base at V and 1 base at J, leaving 8 bases unmatched. The CDR3 runs 17 residues. CDR3 sequence: CASSLSVTSGTQETQYF. The CDR3 nucleotides read TGCGCCAGCAGCTTGTCTGTGACTAGCGGTACCCAAGAGACCCAGTACTTC.

The chain carries TRBV7-8 and TRBJ1-3; the D gene is possibly TRBD1 (6 bases). Trimming shortened V by 1 base and J by 2 bases, and 12 bases separated the two germline ends. The CDR3 totals 16 residues. Germline CDR1 and CDR2: SGHVS and FQNEAQ. CDR3 in DNA: TGTGCCAGCAGCTTAGAGGGGGGTTGGACTGGAAACACCATATATTTT. The encoded protein is CASSLEGGWTGNTIYF.

There are a few counts of this clonotype. The genes are TRBV10-3 and TRBJ2-1, with 8 bases lining up with TRBD2. The ends lost 3 bases at V and 10 bases at J; junction bases unmatched: 11. Germline CDR1 and CDR2: ENHRY and SYGVKD. This CDR3 has 15 amino acids. The CDR3 sequence: CAISDGSGGRWEQFF. The CDR3 nucleotides are TGTGCCATCAGTGATGGGTCGGGAGGGCGGTGGGAGCAGTTCTTC.

This clonotype came up many times. The CDR3 DNA is TGTGCCAGCAGTTTAATTCGACTAGCGGGAGGATCGGGGGAGCAGTACTTC. Translation gives CASSLIRLAGGSGEQYF. The V gene is TRBV28, the J gene TRBJ2-7; 13 bases agree with TRBD2. V trimming: 2 bases; J trimming: 7 bases; junction bases outside the gene matches: 11. The CDR3 sequence is 17 residues long. The germline CDR1 and CDR2 sequences are MDHEN and SYDVKM.

This clonotype was detected ten times or more. This chain uses TRBV6-9 with TRBJ1-5; D is ambiguous. The CDR3 has 14 amino acids. Germline V gene sequence: CDR1 MNHGY, CDR2 SVAAGI. V was pared by 3 bases and J by 5 bases, with 11 bases between. The CDR3 sequence is CASSYAGGDQPQHF. The CDR3 region has the DNA TGTGCCAGCAGTTACGCGGGTGGGGATCAGCCCCAGCATTTT.

The rearrangement links TRBV20-1 to TRBJ2-1, with D uncertain. Trimming removed 1 base from V and 1 base from J, with 11 bases in between. The germline gives CDR1 DFQATT, CDR2 SNEGSKA (reference sequence). The CDR3 consists of 15 residues. The CDR3 coding sequence is TGCAGTGCTAGAGCCCGAAGGGAATCCTACAATGAGCAGTTCTTC. Translation: CSARARRESYNEQFF.

The gene calls are TRBV6-1 and TRBJ2-7; the D gene is possibly TRBD1 (6 bases). The germline CDR1 and CDR2 sequences are MNHNS and SASEGT. V lost 7 bases to trimming and J lost 1 base, with 14 bases between them. The CDR3 extends over 14 amino acids. CDR3 residues: CASNPDGQSYEQYF. Written as DNA, the CDR3 is TGTGCCAGCAACCCGGACGGACAGTCCTACGAGCAGTACTTC.

Many counts were recorded for this clonotype. V gene TRBV18 combines with J gene TRBJ1-1; D remains ambiguous. V was shortened by 4 bases and J by 4 bases, with 10 bases between the two germline ends. Looked up from germline, CDR1 is KGHSH and CDR2 is LQKENI. The CDR3 sequence is 13 residues long. The chain's CDR3 is CASSLDITTEAFF. The CDR3 coding sequence is TGTGCCAGCTCACTCGACATAACCACTGAAGCTTTCTTT.

For this clonotype: It may be a read error: a sequence one base away is much more abundant. This chain's CDR3 is CAISEFQRGTGAFF. CDR3 nucleotides: TGTGCCATCAGTGAGTTTCAAAGGGGCACTGGAGCTTTCTTT. The genes are TRBV10-3 and TRBJ1-1; D is possibly TRBD1 (5 bases). From germline, CDR1 is ENHRY and CDR2 SYGVKD. CDR3 length: 14 residues.